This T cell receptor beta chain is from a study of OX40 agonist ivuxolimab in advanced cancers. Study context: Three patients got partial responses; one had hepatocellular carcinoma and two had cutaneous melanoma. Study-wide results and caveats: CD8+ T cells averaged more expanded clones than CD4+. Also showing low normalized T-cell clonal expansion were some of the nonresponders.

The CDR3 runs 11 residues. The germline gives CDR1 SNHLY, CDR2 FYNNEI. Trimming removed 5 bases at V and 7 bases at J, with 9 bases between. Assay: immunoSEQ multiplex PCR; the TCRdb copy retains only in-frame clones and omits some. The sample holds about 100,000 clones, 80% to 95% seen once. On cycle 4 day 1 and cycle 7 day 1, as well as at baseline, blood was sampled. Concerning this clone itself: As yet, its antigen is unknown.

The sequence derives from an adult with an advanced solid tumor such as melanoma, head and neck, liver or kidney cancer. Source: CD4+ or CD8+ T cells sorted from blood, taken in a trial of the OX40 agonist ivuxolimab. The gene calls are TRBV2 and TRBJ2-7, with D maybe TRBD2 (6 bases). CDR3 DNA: TGTGCCAGCAGTCTCCGGGGGGAGCAGTACTTC. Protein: CASSLRGEQYF.